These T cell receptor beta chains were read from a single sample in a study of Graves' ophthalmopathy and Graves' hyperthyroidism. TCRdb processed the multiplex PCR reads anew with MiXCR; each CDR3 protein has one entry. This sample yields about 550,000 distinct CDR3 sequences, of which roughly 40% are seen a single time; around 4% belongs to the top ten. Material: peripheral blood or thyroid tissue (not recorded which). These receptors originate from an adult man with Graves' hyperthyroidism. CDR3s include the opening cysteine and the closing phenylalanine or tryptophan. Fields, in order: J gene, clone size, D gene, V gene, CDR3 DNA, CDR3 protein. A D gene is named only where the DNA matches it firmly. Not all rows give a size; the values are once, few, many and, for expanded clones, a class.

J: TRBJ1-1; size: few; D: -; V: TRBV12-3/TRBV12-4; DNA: TGTGCCAGCAGTTTGTGGGGAGCTTTGAACACTGAAGCTTTCTTT; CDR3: CASSLWGALNTEAFF
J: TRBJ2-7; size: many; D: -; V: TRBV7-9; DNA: TGTGCCAGCAGCTTACGTTCCGACAGTTCCTACGAGCAGTACTTC; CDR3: CASSLRSDSSYEQYF
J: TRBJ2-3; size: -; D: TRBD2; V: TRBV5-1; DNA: TGCGCCAGCAGCTTGGCCGGGACTAGCGCCACAGATACGCAGTATTTT; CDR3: CASSLAGTSATDTQYF
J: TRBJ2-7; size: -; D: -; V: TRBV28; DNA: TGTGCCAGCAGTCCAAGTAAGGCTGAGCAGTACTTC; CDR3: CASSPSKAEQYF
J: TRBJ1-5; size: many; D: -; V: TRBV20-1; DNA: TGCAGTGCCCGTACCCCGGGACACTATAGCAATCAGCCCCAGCATTTT; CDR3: CSARTPGHYSNQPQHF
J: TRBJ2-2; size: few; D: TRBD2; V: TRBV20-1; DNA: TGCAGTGCCCAGCGGGGCTCCAACAGGGAGCTGTTTTTT; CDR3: CSAQRGSNRELFF
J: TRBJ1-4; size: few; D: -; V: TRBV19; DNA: TGTGCCTCGGGGGTAGCCCCCGGGGAAAAACTGTTTTTT; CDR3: CASGVAPGEKLFF
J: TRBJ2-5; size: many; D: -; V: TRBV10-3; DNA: TGTGCCATCAGTGATTCCCGGGGCTCGATCCAAGAGACCCAGTACTTC; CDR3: CAISDSRGSIQETQYF
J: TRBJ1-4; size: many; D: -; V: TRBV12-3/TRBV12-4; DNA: TGTGCCAGCAGTACCCCAAGAGCTATGAATGAAAAACTGTTTTTT; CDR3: CASSTPRAMNEKLFF
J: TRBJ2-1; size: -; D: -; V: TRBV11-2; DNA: TGTGCCAGCAGCTTAGCCTCACAGGTCGTGGTCTACAATGAGCAGTTCTTC; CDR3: CASSLASQVVVYNEQFF
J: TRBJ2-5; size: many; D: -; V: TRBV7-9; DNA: TGTGCCAGCAGCTTAGTCGGCCCGGGCAGGGTCTCCTTC; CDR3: CASSLVGPGRVSF
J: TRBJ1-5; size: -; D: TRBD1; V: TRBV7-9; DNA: TGTGCCAGCAGCCCTGACAGGGGCTGGGGTTATAGGAATCAGCCCCAGCATTTT; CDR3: CASSPDRGWGYRNQPQHF
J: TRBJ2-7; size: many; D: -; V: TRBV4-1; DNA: TGCGCCAGCAGCCAACCCGGGACGTACGAGCAGTACTTC; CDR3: CASSQPGTYEQYF
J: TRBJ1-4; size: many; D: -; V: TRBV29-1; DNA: TGCAGCGTGGTCACGGCAACTAATGAAAAACTGTTTTTT; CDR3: CSVVTATNEKLFF
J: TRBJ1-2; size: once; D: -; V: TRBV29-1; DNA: TGCAGACCCGGGACCGATCTTTATGGCTACACCTTC; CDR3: CRPGTDLYGYTF
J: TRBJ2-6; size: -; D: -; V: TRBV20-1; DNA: TGCAGCGTTGAGGCCGTGGCCAACGTCCTGACTTTC; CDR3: CSVEAVANVLTF
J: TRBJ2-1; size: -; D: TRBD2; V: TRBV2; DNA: TGTGCCAGCAGTGATGTTAGCGGGGGGGCCTGGGGTGAGCAGTTCTTC; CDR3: CASSDVSGGAWGEQFF
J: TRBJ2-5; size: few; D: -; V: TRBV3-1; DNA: TGTGCCAGCAGCCAGATCGATTCCTGGGGGCAGCACCAAGAGACCCAGTACTTC; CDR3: CASSQIDSWGQHQETQYF
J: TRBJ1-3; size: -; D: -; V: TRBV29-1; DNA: TGCAGCGTTGGGGCTAGCGGGGCATACTCTGGAAACACCATATATTTT; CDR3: CSVGASGAYSGNTIYF
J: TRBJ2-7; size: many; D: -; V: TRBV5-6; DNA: TGTGCCAGCAGCGGTACAGGGAAGGGCTACGAGCAGTACTTC; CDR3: CASSGTGKGYEQYF
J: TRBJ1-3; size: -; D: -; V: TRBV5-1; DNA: TGCGCCAGCAGCTTGGGGGCAGGAGCCTCTGGAAACACCATATATTTT; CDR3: CASSLGAGASGNTIYF
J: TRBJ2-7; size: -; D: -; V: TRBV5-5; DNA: TGTGCCAGCAGCCTGGCGCACGAGTCCTACGAGCAGTACTTC; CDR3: CASSLAHESYEQYF
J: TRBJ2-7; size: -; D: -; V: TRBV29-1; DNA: TGCAGCTTGGCGGGCTCCCCTGGCGAGCAGTACTTC; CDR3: CSLAGSPGEQYF
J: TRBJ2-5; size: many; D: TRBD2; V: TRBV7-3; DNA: TGTGCCAGCAGCCCGGGACTAGCGGGAGCTCAAGAGACCCAGTACTTC; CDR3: CASSPGLAGAQETQYF
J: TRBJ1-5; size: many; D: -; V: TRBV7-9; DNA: TGTGCCAGCAGCAACACGGGCCAGGTAAATCAGCCCCAGCATTTT; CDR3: CASSNTGQVNQPQHF
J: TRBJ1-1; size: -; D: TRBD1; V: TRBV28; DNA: TGTGCCAGCAGTATCCTGGACAGGGGTGCCACTGAAGCTTTCTTT; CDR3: CASSILDRGATEAFF
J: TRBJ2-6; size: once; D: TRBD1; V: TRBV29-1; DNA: TGCAGCCCCCAACAGGGGTTGGCTGGGGCCAACGTCCTGACTTTC; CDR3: CSPQQGLAGANVLTF
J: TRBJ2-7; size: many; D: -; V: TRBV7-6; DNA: TGTGCCAGCAGCTTAGCCGGGCAGGCTAGCGAGCAGTACTTC; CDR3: CASSLAGQASEQYF
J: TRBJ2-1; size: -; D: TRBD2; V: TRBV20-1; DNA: TGCAGTGCTAGAGTTGGGCGGGGGGGAGATGAGCAGTTCTTC; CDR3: CSARVGRGGDEQFF
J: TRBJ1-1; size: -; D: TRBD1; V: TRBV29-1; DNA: TGCAGCCGAAGGACAGGGGACGAAGCTTTCTTT; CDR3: CSRRTGDEAFF
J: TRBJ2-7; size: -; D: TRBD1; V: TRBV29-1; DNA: TGCAGGCAGGGGGTCTCCTACGAGCAGTACTTC; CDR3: CRQGVSYEQYF
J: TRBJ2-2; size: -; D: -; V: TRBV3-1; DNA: TGTGCCAGCAGCCCGTCAGACGCGTTGGAGGAGCTGTTTTTT; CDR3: CASSPSDALEELFF
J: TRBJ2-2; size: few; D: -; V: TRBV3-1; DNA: TGTGCCAGCAGCCCCAAGCGGAGCGCGAACACCGGGGAGCTGTTTTTT; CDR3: CASSPKRSANTGELFF
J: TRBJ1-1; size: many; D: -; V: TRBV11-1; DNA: TGTGCCAGCAGCTTAGAACGGGGCTACACTGAAGCTTTCTTT; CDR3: CASSLERGYTEAFF
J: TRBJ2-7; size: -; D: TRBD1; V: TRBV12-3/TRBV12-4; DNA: TGTGCCAGCAGCCTAGGGACAGACTACGGGCAGTACTTC; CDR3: CASSLGTDYGQYF
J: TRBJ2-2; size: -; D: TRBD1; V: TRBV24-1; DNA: TGTGCCACCAGTGATAACAGGGGTAACACCGGGGAGCTGTTTTTT; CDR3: CATSDNRGNTGELFF
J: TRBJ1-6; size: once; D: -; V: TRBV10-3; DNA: TGTGCCATCAGGAAGACGGGGGAGGTAGGATCACCCCTCCACTTT; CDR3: CAIRKTGEVGSPLHF
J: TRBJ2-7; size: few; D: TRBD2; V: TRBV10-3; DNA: TGTGCCAGGTTAGCGGGGGGATACTCCTACGAGCAGTACTTC; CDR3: CARLAGGYSYEQYF
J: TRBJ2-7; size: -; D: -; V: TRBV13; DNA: TGTGCCGGCAGCTTGGCCATCTTCGACGAGCAGTACTTC; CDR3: CAGSLAIFDEQYF
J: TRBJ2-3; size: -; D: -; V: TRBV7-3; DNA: TGTGCCAGCAGCTCGTCGATGGCAAAAGGGGCTACGCAGTATTTT; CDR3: CASSSSMAKGATQYF
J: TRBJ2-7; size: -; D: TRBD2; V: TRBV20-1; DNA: TGCAGTGCGAGACTAGCGGGGGGAGCCTACGAGCAGTACTTC; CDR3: CSARLAGGAYEQYF
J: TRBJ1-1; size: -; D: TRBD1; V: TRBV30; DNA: TGTGCCCTCCGGACAGGGAGAGACACTGAAGCTTTCTTT; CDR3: CALRTGRDTEAFF
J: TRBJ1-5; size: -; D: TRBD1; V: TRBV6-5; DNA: TGTGCCAGCAGCGGACAGGCACATAGCAATCAGCCCCAGCATTTT; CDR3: CASSGQAHSNQPQHF
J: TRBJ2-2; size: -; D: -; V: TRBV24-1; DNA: TGTGCCGCCCACGCCTCCTCTAGAGGACCTACGAACACCGGGGAGCTGTTTTTT; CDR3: CAAHASSRGPTNTGELFF
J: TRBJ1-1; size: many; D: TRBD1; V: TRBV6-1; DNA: TGTGCCAGCAGGGGTGGACAGGGGGTACGGGTGAGGGACACTGAAGCTTTCTTT; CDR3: CASRGGQGVRVRDTEAFF
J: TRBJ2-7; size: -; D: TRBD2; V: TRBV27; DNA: TGTGCCAGCAGTTTAGGGGGGGAGTGGTCCTACGAGCAGTACTTC; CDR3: CASSLGGEWSYEQYF